These 21 T cell receptor beta chains originate from one sample sequenced in a study of identical twins. TCRdb analysed the 5' RACE reads with MiXCR anew, one entry per CDR3 protein. The data contain 450,000 or so distinct CDR3 sequences, around a sixth of them seen just once; the ten biggest clones take up more than 10%. The sample was naive T cells sorted from blood. The receptors stem from a man aged 45-65 years in good health.

This clonotype was observed many times. This chain links TRBV28 with TRBJ2-3, with TRBD1 as a possible D gene (7 bases). Per the germline V gene, CDR1 is MDHEN and CDR2 is SYDVKM. V lost 7 bases and J 2 bases, leaving 16 bases between the germline ends. The CDR3 spans 15 residues. Here the CDR3 reads CASKLTRGPTDTQYF. The CDR3 DNA reads TGTGCCAGCAAGCTGACTAGGGGGCCCACAGATACGCAGTATTTT.

This clonotype was recorded at least ten times. The CDR3 reads CSARDPQRTVTYEQYF. The CDR3 DNA sequence: TGCAGTGCTAGAGATCCGCAGCGGACTGTTACCTACGAGCAGTACTTC. The genes are TRBV20-1 and TRBJ2-7, with a weak D call TRBD2 (5 bases). CDR1 and CDR2 (germline): DFQATT, SNEGSKA (reference sequence). The germline V and J ends were trimmed by 0 bases and 2 bases, with 17 bases remaining between them. The CDR3 spans 16 residues.

Note on this clonotype: One junction end disagrees with the germline gene, perhaps due to a read error. This rearrangement joins TRBV10-3 to TRBJ2-2, with TRBD1 identical over 9 bases. The CDR3 is made up of 16 amino acids. The germline V gene has CDR1 ENHRY and CDR2 SYGVKD. CDR3 amino acids: CAISESGTGFTGELSF. As DNA, the CDR3 is TGTGCCATCAGTGAATCCGGGACAGGGTTCACCGGGGAGCTGTCTTTT.

The chain employs TRBV12-3 or TRBV12-4 and TRBJ2-7; maybe TRBD1 (8 bases). V was shortened by 5 bases and J by 4 bases, with 18 bases between the two germline ends. The CDR3 is 15 residues long. CDR3 in DNA: TGTGCCAGCAGTAAATACAGGGGGGGGGGTTACGAGCAGTACTTC. This codes for CASSKYRGGGYEQYF.

The chain joins TRBV28 to TRBJ2-5, with D hard to call. This CDR3 has 13 amino acids. Germline-derived CDR1 and CDR2 are MDHEN and SYDVKM. V was trimmed by 2 bases and J by 5 bases, leaving 9 bases between them. The DNA of the CDR3 is TGTGCCAGCAGTTTACCTCCCTCGGAGACCCAGTACTTC. It yields the protein CASSLPPSETQYF.

This chain uses TRBV5-5 with TRBJ2-6; D gene uncertain. V was pared by 1 base and J by 0 bases, with 11 bases between. This CDR3 contains 17 residues. Germline loops: CDR1 SGHKS, CDR2 YYEKEE (reference sequence). CDR3 amino acids: CASSLFPATSGANVLTF. The CDR3, as DNA: TGTGCCAGCAGCTTGTTCCCTGCAACCTCTGGGGCCAACGTCCTGACTTTC.

The chain joins TRBV12-3 or TRBV12-4 to TRBJ1-1, with D possibly matching TRBD1 (5 bases). V was pared by 5 bases and J by 9 bases, with 13 bases between. The CDR3 has 12 amino acids. DNA for the CDR3: TGTGCCAGCAGTATCGGATCGGGACAAGCTTTCTTT. Translating gives CASSIGSGQAFF.

This clonotype was counted many times. The chain employs TRBV6-2 or TRBV6-3 and TRBJ2-7; perhaps TRBD1 as D (5 bases). The V gene's germline CDR1 is MNHEY and CDR2 SVGEGT. The CDR3 runs 15 residues. The V gene lost 0 bases and the J gene lost 6 bases, with 15 bases spanning the gap. The CDR3 region has the DNA TGTGCCAGCAGTTACTCGGGCCAGGGCCTGGGCGAGCAGTACTTC. Amino acid sequence: CASSYSGQGLGEQYF.

The chain recombines TRBV15 with TRBJ2-7, with D perhaps matching TRBD2 (5 bases). The CDR3 totals 14 residues. The ends were cut back, 3 bases at V and 7 bases at J, with 16 bases in the middle. Looked up from germline, CDR1 is LNHNV and CDR2 is YYDKDF (reference sequence). CDR3 residues: CATSSRSASGEQYF. In DNA form, the CDR3 reads TGTGCCACCAGCAGCCGTAGCGCTTCGGGGGAGCAGTACTTC.

A remark on this clonotype: With a much larger clone just one base away, this may be a read error. The gene calls are TRBV20-1 and TRBJ1-1; D uncertain. CDR1 is DFQATT and CDR2 is SNEGSKA in the germline V gene (reference sequence). The CDR3 totals 12 residues. V gave up 4 bases and J gave up 1 base, with 7 bases separating them. For the CDR3, the DNA is TGCAGTGCTAAACCAGGGAACACTGAAGCTTTCTTT. Protein: CSAKPGNTEAFF.

This clonotype has just a few counts. The J gene is TRBJ2-6, the V gene TRBV30; no firm D call. The germline V gene has CDR1 GTSNPN and CDR2 SVGIG (reference sequence). Trimming stripped 3 bases from V and 2 bases from J, with 17 bases between. The CDR3 spans 17 residues. CDR3 nucleotides: TGTGCCTGGAGGGCCTATGAGGAGAAGGCTGGGGCCAACGTCCTGACTTTC. Protein sequence: CAWRAYEEKAGANVLTF.

The sample holds many counts of this clonotype. The chain joins TRBV28 to TRBJ1-5, with 7 bases aligning to TRBD1. V was clipped by 4 bases and J by 1 base; unmatched bases: 4. The CDR3 consists of 15 residues. From germline, CDR1 is MDHEN and CDR2 SYDVKM. CDR3 bases: TGTGCCAGCAGTTCACCGGGACAGAGCAATCAGCCCCAGCATTTT. Translation gives CASSSPGQSNQPQHF.

V usage is TRBV7-2 and J usage is TRBJ2-7; 16 nucleotides match TRBD2. Looked up from germline, CDR1 is SGHTA and CDR2 is FQGNSA. J was trimmed by 2 bases and V by 5 bases; bases with no gene match: 3. This CDR3 is built from 16 residues. The CDR3 DNA reads as TGTGCCAGCAGCATCGGGACTAGCGGGAGGGCCTACGAGCAGTACTTC. Translation gives CASSIGTSGRAYEQYF.

In regard to this clonotype: A clone one base away is much larger, so this may be a read error. This rearrangement joins TRBV11-2 to TRBJ2-2; no reliable D call. V dropped 3 bases and J dropped 6 bases, with 8 bases sitting between them. CDR1 and CDR2 (germline): SGHAT, FQNNGV. The CDR3 spans 13 residues. CDR3 coding DNA: TGTGCCAGCAGCTTCCCCGGACCCGGGGAGCTGTTTTTT. Its protein product is CASSFPGPGELFF.

This clonotype was observed at least ten times. The chain carries TRBV5-1 and TRBJ1-2; D is unresolved. The V end was cut by 5 bases, the J end by 0 bases, with 8 bases between. This CDR3 has 13 amino acids. CDR1 is SGHRS, CDR2 YFSETQ, per germline. Written as DNA, the CDR3 is TGCGCCAGCAGTTCCGGGGCTAACTATGGCTACACCTTC. Residues: CASSSGANYGYTF.

This clonotype was counted ten times or more. This chain uses TRBV29-1 with TRBJ1-1; D call uncertain. CDR3 length: 13 amino acids. Germline V gene sequence: CDR1 SQVTM, CDR2 ANQGSEA. Trimming took off 3 bases at V and 1 base at J, with 9 bases between the two ends. The CDR3 DNA reads as TGCAGCGTTGATAGACACCAGAACACTGAAGCTTTCTTT. It yields the protein CSVDRHQNTEAFF.

The chain has TRBV14 and TRBJ2-7; 7 nucleotides match TRBD1. Germline CDR1 SGHDN, CDR2 FVKESK. The CDR3 totals 15 residues. The J segment lost 3 bases and the V segment lost 3 bases, leaving 8 bases of the junction unmatched. The CDR3 DNA is TGTGCCAGCAGCCATAAAGACAGGGAATACTACGAGCAGTACTTC. This gives the protein CASSHKDREYYEQYF.

The table lists this clonotype with a few counts. This chain links TRBV20-1 with TRBJ2-7, with D unresolved. The length of the CDR3 is 11 residues. Germline CDR1 and CDR2: DFQATT and SNEGSKA (reference sequence). Trimming cost V 5 bases and J 3 bases, with 8 bases left between them. As DNA, the CDR3 is TGCAGTGCTTCAGAAATCTACGAGCAGTACTTC. Its protein is CSASEIYEQYF.

This clonotype was detected ten times or more. The V gene is TRBV4-2, the J gene TRBJ2-7; D is possibly TRBD1 (5 bases). The ends were cut back, 5 bases at V and 0 bases at J, with 14 bases in the middle. The CDR3 has 15 residues. The germline gives CDR1 LGHNA, CDR2 YNFKEQ. CDR3 sequence reads: CASSGDSWSSYEQYF. The CDR3 DNA sequence: TGTGCCAGCAGCGGAGACAGTTGGAGCTCCTACGAGCAGTACTTC.

The chain carries TRBV5-1 and TRBJ2-3; TRBD1 agrees at 10 bases. The CDR3 runs to 15 residues. Germline CDR1 SGHRS, CDR2 YFSETQ. Trimming cost V 0 bases and J 4 bases; bases outside gene matches: 2. The CDR3 here is CASSLGQGASDTQYF. Here the CDR3 DNA reads TGCGCCAGCAGCTTGGGACAGGGGGCATCAGATACGCAGTATTTT.

The DNA of the CDR3 is TGCAGTGCTAGAGATCTACTAGCGGACTACGAGCAGTACTTC. Its translation is CSARDLLADYEQYF. The chain is built from TRBV20-1 and TRBJ2-7; 8 positions agree with TRBD2. Germline V CDR1 and CDR2: DFQATT, SNEGSKA (reference sequence). This CDR3 comprises 14 residues. With 0 bases clipped from V and 3 bases from J, the junction kept 4 bases outside the gene matches.